This T cell receptor beta chain originates from a study of shared clonotypes between healthy human individuals. Deep was the level at which the assay was run. This table comes from immunoSEQ multiplex PCR, and its TCRdb copy is limited to in-frame clones, with some not included. In the table there are 2.5 million or so clones, around nine tenths of which are singletons. This CDR3 spans 15 amino acids. Germline CDR1 is SNHLY and CDR2 is FYNNEI. The V and J ends lost 3 bases and 3 bases respectively, with 14 bases between them. Overall study results and limits: Memory subsets generally showed smaller estimated richness than naive subsets did.

With regard to this clone: Its antigen is unidentified.

The chain carries TRBV2 and TRBJ1-1; unclear D gene. This TCR came from a man aged 18 to 29 in good health. Sequencing input: naive CD4+ T cells sorted from blood. Described subset: CD45RA+ positively selected. CDR3 amino acids: CASSEAWVLDTEAFF. CDR3 nucleotide sequence: TGTGCCAGCAGTGAGGCGTGGGTTCTAGACACTGAAGCTTTCTTT.